Here is one TCR beta chain with its context. The antigen is undetermined. The study ran its PCR with 60 Vbeta and 13 Jbeta primers. Libraries were prepared by immunoSEQ multiplex PCR; TCRdb keeps only in-frame clonotypes and omits some of them. The sample yields 80,000 or so clones, about three quarters seen once. V was pared by 4 bases and J by 4 bases, with 6 bases of the junction left unmatched. Per the germline V gene, CDR1 is MDHEN and CDR2 is SYDVKM. This CDR3 region has 14 residues. These data are taken from a study of cytomegalovirus exposure and HLA in healthy donors. Points from the study as a whole: Available immune exposure information was restricted to CMV serostatus only. Researchers reported that three CMV-associated chains were confirmed in vitro as CMV antigen-specific. TRBV6-2, TRBV6-3 and other indistinguishable V segments were excluded.

This receptor was obtained from a man aged 40-50 years in good health and CMV-seronegative. Sequenced input: PBMCs. The V and J genes are TRBV28 and TRBJ1-2; TRBD1 matches 7 bases. The CDR3 region is CASSSGGQRYGYTF. The DNA for the CDR3 is TGTGCCAGCAGTTCAGGGGGGCAGCGCTATGGCTACACCTTC.